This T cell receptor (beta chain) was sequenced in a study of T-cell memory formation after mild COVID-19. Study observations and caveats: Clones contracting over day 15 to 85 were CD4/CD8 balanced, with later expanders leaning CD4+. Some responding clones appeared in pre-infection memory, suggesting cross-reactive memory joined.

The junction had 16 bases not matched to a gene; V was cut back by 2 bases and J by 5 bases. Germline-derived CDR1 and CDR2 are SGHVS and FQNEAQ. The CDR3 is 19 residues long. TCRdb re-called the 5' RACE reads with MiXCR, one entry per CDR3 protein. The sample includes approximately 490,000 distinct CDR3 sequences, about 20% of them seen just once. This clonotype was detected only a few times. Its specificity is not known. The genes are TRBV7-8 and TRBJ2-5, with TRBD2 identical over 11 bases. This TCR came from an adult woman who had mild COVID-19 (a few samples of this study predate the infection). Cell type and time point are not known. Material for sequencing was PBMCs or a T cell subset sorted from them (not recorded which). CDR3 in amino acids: CASSLFHSGGASKSETQYF. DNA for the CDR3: TGTGCCAGCAGCTTATTCCATAGCGGGGGGGCCAGTAAGAGTGAGACCCAGTACTTC.